Each of the 23 T cell receptor beta chains below was sequenced from the same sample in a study of PD-1 blockade in mismatch repair-deficient tumors. The table came from immunoSEQ multiplex PCR; TCRdb's copy has only in-frame clones and leaves some out. The sample records about 34,000 clones, 65% to 85% being singletons. The sequences come from PBMCs, collected less than 7 weeks after starting pembrolizumab. The receptor set was obtained from an adult with mismatch repair-deficient cancer.

The V call is TRBV9, the J call TRBJ2-1; 10 bases are shared with TRBD2. The CDR3 extends over 15 amino acids. CDR1 is SGDLS and CDR2 is YYNGEE in the germline V gene. Losses at the gene ends were 4 bases for V and 3 bases for J; bases not matched to a gene: 4. The CDR3 DNA follows: TGTGCCAGCAGCCTTTCTAGCGGGAGCTACAATGAGCAGTTCTTC. Protein product: CASSLSSGSYNEQFF.

The chain has TRBV30 and TRBJ2-1; 8 nucleotides agree with TRBD2. V lost 4 bases to trimming and J lost 4 bases; unmatched junction nucleotides: 3. The length of the CDR3 is 13 residues. Germline CDR1 is GTSNPN and CDR2 is SVGIG (reference sequence). The CDR3 region has the DNA TGTGCCTGGAAGGCTAGCGGGTACAATGAGCAGTTCTTC. Its translation is CAWKASGYNEQFF.

The V call is TRBV5-1, the J call TRBJ2-2, with D tentatively TRBD2 (6 bases). The CDR3 sequence is 16 residues long. Germline values: CDR1 SGHRS, CDR2 YFSETQ. Trimming took 2 bases from V and 5 from J, leaving 16 bases between them. The CDR3 sequence: CASSFFPGDGTGELFF. CDR3 DNA sequence: TGCGCCAGCAGCTTCTTTCCGGGAGATGGAACCGGGGAGCTGTTTTTT.

The V gene is TRBV9, the J gene TRBJ1-1, with TRBD1 identical over 8 bases. The J segment lost 6 bases and the V segment lost 3 bases, leaving 7 bases of the junction unmatched. Germline CDR1 SGDLS, CDR2 YYNGEE. The CDR3 sequence is 14 residues long. CDR3 sequence: CASSASGGWAEAFF. The CDR3 DNA is TGTGCCAGCAGCGCCTCAGGGGGCTGGGCTGAAGCTTTCTTT.

This chain connects TRBV11-2 to TRBJ1-2, with D possibly TRBD1 on 6 matching bases. CDR3 size: 14 residues. Germline V gives CDR1 SGHAT, CDR2 FQNNGV. V shed 1 base and J shed 4 bases, with 10 bases lying between them. Here the CDR3 DNA reads TGTGCCAGCAGCTTAGGGGGGGGCCGCTATGGCTACACCTTC. Encoded protein: CASSLGGGRYGYTF. The complete variable domain, with remaining parts taken from reference TRBV11-2 and TRBJ1-2, reads EAGVAQSPRYKIIEKRQSVAFWCNPISGHATLYWYQQILGQGPKLLIQFQNNGVVDDSQLPKDRFSAERLKGVDSTLKIQPAKLEDSAVYLCASSLGGGRYGYTFGSGTRLTVV.

The gene calls are TRBV13 and TRBJ1-6; 7 bases agree with TRBD1. V shed 2 bases, J shed 7 bases, and the junction held 11 bases outside the gene matches. The CDR3 is made up of 17 amino acids. Germline CDR1 is PRHDT and CDR2 is FYEKMQ (reference sequence). CDR3 amino acids: CASSLSFAGTANSPLHF. The CDR3 region has the DNA TGTGCCAGCAGCTTAAGTTTCGCGGGGACAGCAAATTCACCCCTCCACTTT.

The rearrangement uses TRBV9 and TRBJ1-2, with TRBD1 identical over 8 bases. CDR3 length: 14 residues. Trimming took 8 bases from V and 2 from J; bases not matched to a gene: 8. Per germline, CDR1 SGDLS and CDR2 YYNGEE. The CDR3 DNA reads TGTGCCAGTTCAGAGGGGACAGGAAACTATGGCTACACCTTC. Its translation: CASSEGTGNYGYTF.

The chain couples TRBV10-3 to TRBJ2-1, with unresolved D. This CDR3 has 13 amino acids. Germline V lookup: CDR1 ENHRY, CDR2 SYGVKD. Trimming pared 9 bases from V and 5 bases from J, leaving 14 bases between. The CDR3 region is CAISNHDNNEQFF. DNA of the CDR3: TGTGCCATTTCTAACCATGACAACAATGAGCAGTTCTTC.

The chain employs TRBV19 and TRBJ1-6; 7 bases are shared with TRBD1. This CDR3 has 13 amino acids. V lost 7 bases and J lost 7; bases outside the gene matches: 4. CDR1 and CDR2 from the germline V gene are LNHDA and SQIVND (reference sequence). CDR3 protein: CASTGGWNSPLHF. CDR3 bases: TGTGCCAGTACAGGGGGGTGGAATTCACCCCTCCACTTT.

The chain recombines TRBV6-1 with TRBJ2-3; maybe TRBD2 (6 bases). The CDR3 is 15 amino acids. CDR1 is MNHNS, CDR2 SASEGT, per germline. Trimming took off 5 bases at V and 4 bases at J, with 16 bases between the two ends. CDR3 nucleotides: TGTGCCAGCAGTTCCGGAGGGTGGAACCCAGATACGCAGTATTTT. This sequence encodes CASSSGGWNPDTQYF.

The CDR3 nucleotides are TGTGCCAGCAGCTTAACGGCGGGATTGTACCAAGAGACCCAGTACTTC. Translation: CASSLTAGLYQETQYF. This sequence joins TRBV7-3 and TRBJ2-5, with D tentatively TRBD2 (6 bases). The CDR3 runs to 16 residues. CDR1 SGHTA and CDR2 FQGTGA come from the germline V gene. V lost 0 bases and J 0 bases, leaving 11 bases between the germline ends. Using reference TRBV7-3 and TRBJ2-5 for the parts outside the CDR3, the full variable domain is GAGVSQTPSNKVTEKGKYVELRCDPISGHTALYWYRQSLGQGPEFLIYFQGTGAADDSGLPNDRFFAVRPEGSVSTLKIQRTERGDSAVYLCASSLTAGLYQETQYFGPGTRLLVL.

The chain combines TRBV9 with TRBJ2-1; 10 positions match TRBD2. CDR1 is SGDLS, CDR2 YYNGEE, per germline. Trimming took 3 bases from V and 5 from J; bases not matched to a gene: 2. The CDR3 has 14 residues. The CDR3 coding sequence is TGTGCCAGCAGCGGGACTAGCGGTCACAATGAGCAGTTCTTC. It yields the protein CASSGTSGHNEQFF.

The V gene is TRBV5-1, the J gene TRBJ2-4; D is possibly TRBD2 (5 bases). Trimming left V 6 bases short and J 9 bases short, with 10 bases between. This CDR3 has 11 amino acids. Germline V gene sequence: CDR1 SGHRS, CDR2 YFSETQ. CDR3 region: CASKEEGIQYF. The CDR3 DNA reads as TGCGCCAGCAAGGAGGAAGGCATTCAGTACTTC.

The chain combines TRBV1 with TRBJ2-6; the D call in the table, TRBD1, was not verified against the DNA. TRBV1 corresponds to a pseudogene. The CDR3 sequence is 17 residues long. The CDR3 DNA is TGCACCAGCAGACATCGTCGTTTGCAAAGTCGGGCCAACGTCCTGACTTTC. Its protein is CTSRHRRLQSRANVLTF.

The CDR3 DNA reads as TGCGCCAGCAGCGCTGGACTTGGTGAAAAACTGTTTTTT. Amino acid sequence: CASSAGLGEKLFF. The rearrangement uses TRBV5-1 and TRBJ1-4; D gene unclear. V shed 4 bases and J shed 7 bases, with 11 bases lying between them. This CDR3 is built from 13 residues. Germline-derived CDR1 and CDR2 are SGHRS and YFSETQ.

The rearrangement joins TRBV7-3 to TRBJ2-1; possibly TRBD2 for D (6 bases). CDR3 length equals 21 residues. Germline V CDR1 and CDR2: SGHTA, FQGTGA. Trimming pared 4 bases from V and 4 bases from J, leaving 32 bases between. The DNA of the CDR3 is TGTGCCAGCAGCTCAAGATCAGGCGGTCAGCGGGCCCTTGTAGGTTACAATGAGCAGTTCTTC. As protein: CASSSRSGGQRALVGYNEQFF.

The V call is TRBV7-9, the J call TRBJ2-1, with D possibly matching TRBD1 (5 bases). Trimming left V 8 bases short and J 10 bases short, with 12 bases between. The germline CDR1 and CDR2 sequences are SEHNR and FQNEAQ (reference sequence). CDR3 length equals 11 residues. CDR3 residues: CASALGVEQFF. The CDR3 nucleotides are TGTGCCAGCGCATTAGGGGTGGAGCAGTTCTTC.

The chain employs TRBV7-9 and TRBJ2-4, with 12 bases identical to TRBD2. Germline CDR1 reads SEHNR; CDR2 reads FQNEAQ (reference sequence). The V segment lost 2 bases and the J segment 3 bases; nucleotides outside the gene matches: 8. The CDR3 runs to 18 residues. The CDR3 spells CASSLPFRLAGVKNIQYF. CDR3 DNA: TGTGCCAGCAGCTTACCATTCCGACTAGCGGGAGTCAAAAACATTCAGTACTTC. The whole variable domain, filled in from reference TRBV7-9 and TRBJ2-4, reads DTGVSQNPRHKITKRGQNVTFRCDPISEHNRLYWYRQTLGQGPEFLTYFQNEAQLEKSRLLSDRFSAERPKGSFSTLEIQRTEQGDSAMYLCASSLPFRLAGVKNIQYFGAGTRLSVL.

The chain couples TRBV27 to TRBJ2-3; TRBD1 agrees at 7 bases. V lost 2 bases and J lost 4; bases outside the gene matches: 6. This CDR3 is 15 amino acids long. Germline lookup yields CDR1 MNHEY and CDR2 SMNVEV (reference sequence). In DNA, the CDR3 is TGTGCCAGCAGTTTAAAGGGGGCGAGCGCAGATACGCAGTATTTT. Translating gives CASSLKGASADTQYF.

The chain uses TRBV7-2 and TRBJ2-7, with D uncertain. Germline assignment: CDR1 SGHTA and CDR2 FQGNSA. The CDR3 runs to 11 residues. V was cut by 1 base and J by 5 bases, with 3 bases left in between. The CDR3 spells CASSLVNEQYF. The CDR3 DNA sequence: TGTGCCAGCAGCTTAGTCAACGAGCAGTACTTC.

The genes are TRBV19 and TRBJ1-3; maybe TRBD1 (5 bases). The CDR3 consists of 16 residues. Trimming removed 4 bases at V and 0 bases at J, with 13 bases between. Germline CDR1 and CDR2: LNHDA and SQIVND (reference sequence). The CDR3 coding sequence is TGTGCCAGTAGTAACTTGCTCAGGGCCTCTGGAAACACCATATATTTT. It translates to CASSNLLRASGNTIYF.

Regarding this clone: Germline and junction disagree at one end, which may indicate a read error. The J gene is TRBJ1-1, the V gene TRBV5-1, with 9 nucleotides matching TRBD1. The CDR3 sequence is 16 residues long. Germline loops: CDR1 SGHRS, CDR2 YFSETQ. This chain's CDR3 is CASRLGGTGTHTEAFF. CDR3 in DNA: TGCGCCAGCAGATTGGGAGGGACAGGGACGCACACTGAAGCTTTCTTT.

This clone was counted once. This rearrangement joins TRBV4-2 to TRBJ2-3; 11 positions agree with TRBD2. The V segment lost 2 bases and the J segment 3 bases; nucleotides outside the gene matches: 4. The CDR3 totals 16 residues. Germline assignment: CDR1 LGHNA and CDR2 YNFKEQ. The CDR3 protein is CASSQTGLAETDTQYF. DNA for the CDR3: TGTGCCAGCAGCCAAACGGGACTAGCGGAAACAGATACGCAGTATTTT.